This TCR beta chain appears in the sequencing data of a study of control samples from healthy donors and cancer patients. Losses at the gene ends were 9 bases for V and 0 bases for J; bases not matched to a gene: 1. The CDR3 spans 13 residues. Germline V gene sequence: CDR1 MNHEY, CDR2 SVGAGI. The data were produced by immunoSEQ multiplex PCR, yet TCRdb's version contains in-frame clones alone and is incomplete. The sample includes some 150,000 clones, roughly nine tenths of them seen just once. The source is a young man in good health. V usage is TRBV6-5 and J usage is TRBJ2-1; 8 bases are a match to TRBD2. The material sequenced was blood. The CDR3, as DNA: TGTGCCAGTACTAGCGGCTCCTACAATGAGCAGTTCTTC. This translates into CASTSGSYNEQFF.